This TCR beta chain was sequenced in a study of blood T cell repertoires in COVID-19 (TCRdb year 2020). Regarding the complete study: The collaborator samples originated in the United States, Italy and Spain and spanned the acute and convalescent phases of COVID-19. The material from the prospective study consisted of cDNA or gDNA derived from T cells, B-cell-depleted T cells, or PBMCs. The repertoires were made available in a free public database intended to serve as a resource for research on the immune response to SARS-CoV-2. The sample metadata nearly always contained a de-identified subject ID, COVID-19 status, age in years and sex. The samples were drawn from the first 160 participants of the ongoing ImmuneRACE study and from 1,254 subjects provided by 6 global collaborators. The dataset comprised deeply sampled blood TCRbeta repertoires from subjects exposed to, actively infected with, or recovered from COVID-19. HLA class I and class II types, where available, came from metadata supplied by the sample provider rather than from assay-based typing.

TCRbeta CDR3 regions were amplified from genomic DNA by means of the immunoSEQ Assay, a bias-controlled multiplex PCR. In the paper's pipeline: Nucleated cell counts per sample were estimated from amplification of reference gene primers within the assay. To quantify the absolute abundance of each unique TCRbeta CDR3 rearrangement, sequence reads were collapsed and filtered. For each sample, productive Simpson clonality was calculated as the square root of Simpson's diversity index across productive rearrangements. This immuneACCESS table, as held by TCRdb, lists in-frame sequences with V and J called but not all clones. Of the missing ones, under half trace to an unresolved V gene in checked studies; the others have no known cause. The V and J calls and clone size come from that table; D and trimming were worked out from the DNA. The sample has fewer than 200,000 clones on record, about 75% of them singletons. The ten top clones hold roughly 28% of the sample.

Study-wide findings and limitations: Clinical and demographic metadata were provided uncurated, with the amount varying by source and participant.

Each collaborating institution followed its own protocols to collect whole blood in K2EDTA tubes. For TCRbeta analysis, collaborators shipped samples as frozen whole blood, isolated PBMCs, or DNA extracted from either of those sample types. The CDR3 goes from the cysteine to the phenylalanine over 14 residues. Only the CDR3 portion is preserved as DNA: 42 bases, with reading frame beginning at the first base. The V end loses 7 bases and the J end loses 5 bases, and a stretch of 18 bases separates them. CDR1 and CDR2 were assigned from the germline V gene as MNHEY and SVGAGI. Regarding this clone: Its antigen is unknown. No much larger clone is present one base from it, and per-base qualities are unavailable.

Sequenced: peripheral blood. The chain joins TRBV6-5 to TRBJ2-7; the D gene lacks a confident call. The clonotype originates from a woman aged 70-85 years with acute or convalescent COVID-19. In nucleotides, the sequence is TGTGCCAGCACCCCCCTTCTCACGAGCGACGAGCAGTACTTC. This translates into CASTPLLTSDEQYF.